The 21 T cell receptor beta chains listed next were all sequenced from one sample in a study of blood T cell repertoires in COVID-19. Some clones are missing from TCRdb's copy, which holds only in-frame ones; the method was immunoSEQ multiplex PCR. The data hold over 400,000 clones, with around 90% observed a single time. Sample: peripheral blood. These receptors all come from a woman aged 50 to 60 with COVID-19, enrolled during active disease.

The CDR3 DNA sequence: TGTGCCAGTAGTCCCCCGGGACTGATGAACACTGAAGCTTTCTTT. The encoded protein is CASSPPGLMNTEAFF. The chain recombines TRBV19 with TRBJ1-1; a weak D match, TRBD1 (5 bases). V was cut by 5 bases and J by 0 bases, with 13 bases left in between. This CDR3 comprises 15 residues. Germline CDR1 and CDR2: LNHDA and SQIVND (reference sequence).

About this clone: This sample also contains other DNA sequences that code for the same CDR3. This rearrangement joins TRBV2 to TRBJ1-2, with TRBD1 identical over 7 bases. This CDR3 spans 12 amino acids. Germline lookup yields CDR1 SNHLY and CDR2 FYNNEI. Trimming took 8 bases from V and 3 from J; bases not matched to a gene: 3. The chain's CDR3 is CASSGTDYGYTF. Written as DNA, the CDR3 is TGTGCCAGCTCCGGGACAGACTATGGCTACACCTTC.

CDR3 DNA sequence: TGTGCCAGCTCACCAAGGAGGACAGGGGTTACCTACGAGCAGTACTTC. It yields the protein CASSPRRTGVTYEQYF. The rearrangement links TRBV18 to TRBJ2-7, with 9 nucleotides matching TRBD1. CDR1 and CDR2 from the germline V gene are KGHSH and LQKENI. This CDR3 is 16 amino acids long. V was clipped by 2 bases and J by 2 bases; unmatched bases: 7.

This sequence joins TRBV3-1 (or the pseudogene TRBV3-2) and TRBJ1-1; a weak D match, TRBD1 (5 bases). Trimming shortened V by 4 bases and J by 8 bases, and 14 bases separated the two germline ends. The V gene's germline CDR1 is LGHDT and CDR2 YNNKEL (reference sequence). This CDR3 spans 13 amino acids. The CDR3 reads CASSLQGEGEAFF. The CDR3 DNA reads as TGTGCCAGCAGCCTCCAAGGGGAGGGAGAAGCTTTCTTT.

This sequence joins TRBV7-2 and TRBJ2-2, with 8 bases identical to TRBD2. V lost 0 bases to trimming and J lost 9 bases; unmatched junction nucleotides: 9. The CDR3 loop spans 16 amino acids. Germline CDR1 and CDR2: SGHTA and FQGNSA. CDR3 sequence: CASSLAPTGGPRELFF. Written as DNA, the CDR3 is TGTGCCAGCAGCTTAGCACCAACGGGGGGGCCGAGGGAGCTGTTTTTT. Based on the CDR3 plus reference TRBV7-2 and TRBJ2-2, the full variable domain is GAGVSQSPSNKVTEKGKDVELRCDPISGHTALYWYRQSLGQGLEFLIYFQGNSAPDKSGLPSDRFSAERTGGSVSTLTIQRTQQEDSAVYLCASSLAPTGGPRELFFGEGSRLTVL.

A single count supports this clone. This rearrangement joins TRBV7-2 to TRBJ2-3, with TRBD2 identical over 15 bases. Germline V CDR1 and CDR2: SGHTA, FQGNSA. The junction had 6 bases not matched to a gene; V was cut back by 4 bases and J by 1 base. CDR3 size: 18 residues. The CDR3 here is CASSWTSGGAGGTDTQYF. The CDR3 bases are TGTGCCAGCAGCTGGACTAGCGGGGGGGCGGGAGGCACAGATACGCAGTATTTT.

The J gene is TRBJ1-4, the V gene TRBV7-2; no clear D. The CDR3 spans 15 residues. V was pared by 1 base and J by 8 bases, with 14 bases between. The germline V gene has CDR1 SGHTA and CDR2 FQGNSA. The CDR3 region is CASSLDARQDEKLFF. The DNA of the CDR3 is TGTGCCAGCAGCTTAGACGCGAGGCAAGACGAAAAACTGTTTTTT.

This chain links TRBV5-8 with TRBJ2-3; D unresolved. V shed 2 bases and J shed 0 bases, with 4 bases lying between them. This CDR3 is 13 amino acids long. Looked up from germline, CDR1 is SGHTS and CDR2 is YDEGEE. The CDR3 DNA is TGTGCCAGCAGCTTCGAGAGCACAGATACGCAGTATTTT. Protein: CASSFESTDTQYF. The whole variable domain, remainder taken from reference TRBV5-8 and TRBJ2-3, is EAGVTQSPTHLIKTRGQQATLRCSPISGHTSVYWYQQALGLGLQFLLWYDEGEERNRGNFPPRFSGRQFPNYSSELNVNALELEDSALYLCASSFESTDTQYFGPGTRLTVL.

V and J are TRBV20-1 and TRBJ2-1, with TRBD2 as a possible D gene (6 bases). Deletions cut 3 bases from V and 7 bases from J, with 13 bases between. CDR1 is DFQATT and CDR2 is SNEGSKA in the germline V gene (reference sequence). The CDR3 contains 13 residues. For the CDR3, the DNA is TGCAGTGCTAGTCGGGTAGCGGAAAATGAGCAGTTCTTC. Translating gives CSASRVAENEQFF.

This clone appeared once. The gene calls are TRBV30 and TRBJ1-2, with a possible D match to TRBD1 (6 bases). The V gene's germline CDR1 is GTSNPN and CDR2 SVGIG (reference sequence). V was trimmed by 1 base and J by 7 bases, leaving 13 bases between them. The CDR3 covers 13 residues. For the CDR3, the DNA is TGTGCCTGGAGTGATCCGGGACACTCTGGCTACACCTTC. As protein: CAWSDPGHSGYTF.

The rearrangement joins TRBV28 to TRBJ1-1; 8 nucleotides match TRBD1. The ends lost 5 bases at V and 4 bases at J; junction bases unmatched: 9. Germline CDR1 reads MDHEN; CDR2 reads SYDVKM. The CDR3 extends over 15 amino acids. The CDR3: CASSPQGAPGTEAFF. The CDR3 nucleotides are TGTGCCAGCAGTCCCCAGGGGGCGCCGGGCACTGAAGCTTTCTTT.

On this clone itself: Other DNA sequences in this sample translate to the same CDR3. V is TRBV6-5 and J is TRBJ1-2, with D possibly matching TRBD1 (6 bases). Trimming stripped 4 bases from V and 2 bases from J, with 11 bases between. The CDR3 runs 14 residues. Germline V gene lookup returns CDR1 MNHEY and CDR2 SVGAGI. CDR3 amino acids: CASSSQGPNYGYTF. The CDR3 DNA sequence: TGTGCCAGCAGTTCCCAGGGGCCCAACTATGGCTACACCTTC.

For this clone: With a much larger clone just one base away, this may be a read error. The J gene is TRBJ1-5, the V gene TRBV28; D might be TRBD1 (5 bases). Germline loops: CDR1 MDHEN, CDR2 SYDVKM. The V gene lost 7 bases and the J gene lost 3 bases, with 7 bases spanning the gap. The CDR3 extends over 12 amino acids. The CDR3 DNA is TGTGCCAGCATGGGGCCCAATCAGCCCCAGCATTTT. It codes for CASMGPNQPQHF. Variable domain in full (rest from reference TRBV28 and TRBJ1-5): DVKVTQSSRYLVKRTGEKVFLECVQDMDHENMFWYRQDPGLGLRLIYFSYDVKMKEKGDIPEGYSVSREKKERFSLILESASTNQTSMYLCASMGPNQPQHFGDGTRLSIL.

The chain employs TRBV6-1 and TRBJ2-7; D unclear. The germline V gene has CDR1 MNHNS and CDR2 SASEGT. V was pared by 2 bases and J by 6 bases, with 8 bases between. CDR3 length: 12 amino acids. CDR3 region: CASSETGREQYF. The DNA of the CDR3 is TGTGCCAGCAGTGAAACGGGTCGCGAGCAGTACTTC.

The V call is TRBV19, the J call TRBJ2-1; possibly TRBD2 for D (6 bases). The CDR3 totals 15 residues. The germline gives CDR1 LNHDA, CDR2 SQIVND (reference sequence). V was cut by 3 bases and J by 4 bases, with 13 bases left in between. Written as DNA, the CDR3 is TGTGCCAGTAGTATCTCAGTCGGGACTTACAATGAGCAGTTCTTC. It specifies CASSISVGTYNEQFF.

The table lists this clone with a few counts. The rearrangement uses TRBV9 and TRBJ2-7; 8 nucleotides line up with TRBD1. CDR1 is SGDLS and CDR2 is YYNGEE in the germline V gene. The CDR3 is 16 residues long. V lost 1 base to trimming and J lost 2 bases; unmatched junction nucleotides: 8. CDR3 DNA: TGTGCCAGCAGCGTATTCCCCGGACAGGGTCCCTACGAGCAGTACTTC. Translating gives CASSVFPGQGPYEQYF.

The rearrangement uses TRBV9 and TRBJ2-2, with D possibly TRBD2 on 5 matching bases. Germline CDR1 reads SGDLS; CDR2 reads YYNGEE. V shed 7 bases and J shed 6 bases, with 16 bases lying between them. The CDR3 has 14 residues. CDR3 amino acids: CASRKGVDAGELFF. CDR3 nucleotide sequence: TGTGCCAGCCGGAAGGGAGTTGACGCCGGGGAGCTGTTTTTT.

The chain links TRBV29-1 to TRBJ2-2; TRBD2 aligns across 7 bases. There are 14 residues in the CDR3. V trimming: 4 bases; J trimming: 2 bases; junction bases outside the gene matches: 4. CDR1 and CDR2 from the germline V gene are SQVTM and ANQGSEA. The CDR3 protein is CSVVPGGNTGELFF. DNA for the CDR3: TGCAGCGTTGTGCCGGGGGGTAACACCGGGGAGCTGTTTTTT.

V gene TRBV9 combines with J gene TRBJ1-3; possible D gene TRBD1, 5 bases. Germline CDR1 SGDLS, CDR2 YYNGEE. V lost 1 base and J lost 8, with 13 bases in between. The CDR3 loop spans 14 amino acids. DNA for the CDR3: TGTGCCAGCAGCGTATTAAGGGGCGGGGACACCATATATTTT. Amino acids: CASSVLRGGDTIYF.

This sequence joins TRBV5-1 and TRBJ2-7, with 7 bases matching TRBD1. The CDR3 length is 15 residues. V shed 2 bases and J 0 bases; nucleotides not matched to a gene: 5. Germline V lookup: CDR1 SGHRS, CDR2 YFSETQ. CDR3 in amino acids: CASSLGRDSSYEQYF. CDR3 nucleotides: TGCGCCAGCAGCTTAGGCCGGGACAGCTCCTACGAGCAGTACTTC.

This chain uses TRBV30 with TRBJ2-7; D gene unclear. The germline V and J ends were trimmed by 3 bases and 6 bases, with 9 bases remaining between them. There are 11 residues in the CDR3. Germline V gives CDR1 GTSNPN, CDR2 SVGIG (reference sequence). The DNA of the CDR3 is TGTGCCTGGAGCCTTGGGCTCGAGCAGTACTTC. Protein product: CAWSLGLEQYF.